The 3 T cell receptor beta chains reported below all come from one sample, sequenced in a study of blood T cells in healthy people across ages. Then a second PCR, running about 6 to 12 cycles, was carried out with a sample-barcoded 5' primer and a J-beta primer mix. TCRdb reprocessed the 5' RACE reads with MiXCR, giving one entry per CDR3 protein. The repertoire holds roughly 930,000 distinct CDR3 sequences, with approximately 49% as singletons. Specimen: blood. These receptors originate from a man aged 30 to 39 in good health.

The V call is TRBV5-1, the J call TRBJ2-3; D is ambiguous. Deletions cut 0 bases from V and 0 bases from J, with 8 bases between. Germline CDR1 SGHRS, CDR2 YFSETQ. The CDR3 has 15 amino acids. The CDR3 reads CASSLAVSSTDTQYF. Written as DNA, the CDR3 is TGCGCCAGCAGCTTGGCCGTCTCTAGCACAGATACGCAGTATTTT.

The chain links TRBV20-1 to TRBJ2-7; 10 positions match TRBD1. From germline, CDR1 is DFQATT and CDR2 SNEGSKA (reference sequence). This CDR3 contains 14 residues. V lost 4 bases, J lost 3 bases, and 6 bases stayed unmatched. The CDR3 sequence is CSATGDRGDYEQYF. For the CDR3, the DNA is TGCAGTGCTACTGGGGACAGGGGCGACTACGAGCAGTACTTC.

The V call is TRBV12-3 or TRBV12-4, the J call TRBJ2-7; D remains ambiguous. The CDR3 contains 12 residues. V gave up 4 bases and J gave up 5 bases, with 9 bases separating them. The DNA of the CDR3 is TGTGCCAGCAGTTCGGATGGGGACGAGCAGTACTTC. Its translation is CASSSDGDEQYF.